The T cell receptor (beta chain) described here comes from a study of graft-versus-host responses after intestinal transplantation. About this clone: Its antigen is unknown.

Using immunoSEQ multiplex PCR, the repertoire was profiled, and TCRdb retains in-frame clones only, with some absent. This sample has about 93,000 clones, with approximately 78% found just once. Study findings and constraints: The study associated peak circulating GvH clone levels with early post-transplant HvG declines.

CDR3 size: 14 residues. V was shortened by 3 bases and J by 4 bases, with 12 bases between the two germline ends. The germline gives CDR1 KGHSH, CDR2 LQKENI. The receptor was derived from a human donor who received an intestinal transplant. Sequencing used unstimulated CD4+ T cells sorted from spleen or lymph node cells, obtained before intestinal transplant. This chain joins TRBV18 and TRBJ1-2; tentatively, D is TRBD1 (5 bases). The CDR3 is CASSPSGDGYGYTF. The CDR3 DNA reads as TGTGCCAGCTCACCCAGCGGGGACGGCTATGGCTACACCTTC.